The T cell receptor (beta chain) under discussion was sequenced for a study of blood T cell repertoires in COVID-19. CDR1 and CDR2 (germline): SGHTA, FQGNSA. The V gene lost 5 bases and the J gene lost 0 bases, with 10 bases spanning the gap. This CDR3 is 15 amino acids long. TCRdb keeps only in-frame clones here, not all; method: immunoSEQ multiplex PCR. There are some 110,000 clones in the sample; more than 80% occur only once, and roughly 3.2% lies in the top ten. This chain connects TRBV7-2 to TRBJ2-2; D remains ambiguous. This sequence was found in a woman aged 80 or over with COVID-19, enrolled during active disease. The sample was peripheral blood. The DNA of the CDR3 is TGTGCCAGCAGCCGCACATCAACGAACACCGGGGAGCTGTTTTTT. Its protein product is CASSRTSTNTGELFF.